This T cell receptor beta chain emerged from a study of blood T cell repertoires in COVID-19. Study-level background: Two negative PCRs, clearance, or symptom resolution characterized the recovered Cohort 3 donors. The analysed material was cDNA or gDNA that came from T cells, B-cell-depleted T cells, or PBMCs.

Clinical history as reported by participants underpinned cohort assignment. As processed by the authors: Estimated nucleated cell counts came from reference gene primer amplification. The table came from immunoSEQ multiplex PCR; TCRdb's copy has only in-frame clones and leaves some out. V, J and clone size are those of that table, while D and trimming were read from the DNA. The top ten hold 1.5% to 2.5% of the sample, which has 330,000 or so clones, approximately 89% seen once. This TCR was recovered from a man between 40 and 49 years old in a cohort exposed to, infected with or recovered from COVID-19 (not recorded which). The sample was PBMCs or T cells enriched from blood (not recorded which).

CDR3 DNA sequence: TGTGCCAGCATCGGACAGGGAGAGGGCTACACCTTC. This encodes CASIGQGEGYTF. The chain carries TRBV6-5 and TRBJ1-2, with TRBD1 identical over 8 bases. J lost 8 bases, V lost 7 bases, and 6 bases had no gene match. Germline values: CDR1 MNHEY, CDR2 SVGAGI. The length of the CDR3 is 12 residues.